This T cell receptor (beta chain) was identified during a study of OX40 agonist ivuxolimab in advanced cancers. Study-level information: Clinicians treated patients with ivuxolimab, an agonistic anti-OX40 (CD134) antibody. Dose-escalation patients were diagnosed with hepatocellular carcinoma, melanoma, renal cell cancer or head and neck cancer. Study-level results: CD4+ and CD8+ blood T cells expanded clonally by week 6 at 0.1 to 3.0 mg/kg.

Only in-frame clones appear in the TCRdb table, and some are missing; sequencing was by immunoSEQ multiplex PCR. The table lists some 94,000 clones, about 96% of them singletons. With respect to this clone: What it recognizes is unknown. Other DNA variants within this sample encode the same CDR3.

The CDR3 loop spans 13 amino acids. The ends were cut back, 3 bases at V and 1 base at J, with 5 bases in the middle. Looked up from germline, CDR1 is SGHTA and CDR2 is FQGTGA. The sampling schedule covered blood at baseline, cycle 4 day 1, and cycle 7 day 1. The chain uses TRBV7-3 and TRBJ2-3, with D possibly being TRBD1 or TRBD2 (5 bases each). The TCR comes from an adult with an advanced solid tumor such as melanoma, head and neck, liver or kidney cancer. The specimen comprised CD4+ or CD8+ T cells sorted from blood, sampled in a trial of the OX40 agonist ivuxolimab. The CDR3 DNA is TGTGCCAGCAGCTTGGGGGGCACAGATACGCAGTATTTT. Protein: CASSLGGTDTQYF.